This T cell receptor beta chain was retrieved from a study of blood T cell repertoires in COVID-19. Looking at the study overall: Collection of acute and convalescent COVID-19 samples took place in the United States, Italy and Spain.

TCRdb keeps only in-frame clones here, not all; method: immunoSEQ multiplex PCR. In the table there are about 60,000 clones, 84% of which are singletons. Seattle patients were enrolled during active infection and followed longitudinally. This CDR3 has 16 amino acids. The germline V gene encodes CDR1 KGHSH and CDR2 LQKENI. V shed 3 bases and J shed 6 bases, with 17 bases lying between them. The chain recombines TRBV18 with TRBJ2-2; D is perhaps TRBD2 (5 bases). The specimen was peripheral blood. This receptor was taken from a man aged 55 to 70 with COVID-19, enrolled during active disease. Here the CDR3 DNA reads TGTGCCAGCTCACCCCCATTATCGGGGAAGGCCGGGGAGCTGTTTTTT. Translation gives CASSPPLSGKAGELFF.